This T cell receptor (beta chain) appears in the sequencing data of a study of post-analysis software for immune sequencing data. Whole-study context: Relapsing-remitting, secondary progressive and progressive-relapsing multiple sclerosis courses were included.

The TCR beta cDNA libraries contained unique molecular identifiers. TCRdb ran MiXCR on the PCR reads and lists one entry per CDR3 protein. The sample carries under 900,000 distinct CDR3 sequences, roughly half recorded once. Note on this clonotype: What it recognizes is unknown.

Trimming cost V 4 bases and J 5 bases; bases outside gene matches: 13. Germline V CDR1 and CDR2: SGHRS, YFSETQ. This CDR3 region has 18 residues. Study conclusions and caveats: Normalized Chao1 diversity was significantly reduced in patients versus controls. In patients, TRBV5-6, TRBV5-1 and TRBV20-1 belonged to several TRBV segments found more frequently than in controls.

Sequencing was done on a sample of blood. V gene TRBV5-1 combines with J gene TRBJ2-1; TRBD2 matches 12 bases. This TCR came from a girl aged 10-17 years with multiple sclerosis. This CDR3 reads CASSPAQQTSGRNNEQFF. In DNA, the CDR3 is TGCGCCAGCAGCCCGGCCCAGCAAACTAGCGGGAGGAACAATGAGCAGTTCTTC. Combining the CDR3 with reference TRBV5-1 and TRBJ2-1 gives the whole variable domain KAGVTQTPRYLIKTRGQQVTLSCSPISGHRSVSWYQQTPGQGLQFLFEYFSETQRNKGNFPGRFSGRQFSNSRSEMNVSTLELGDSALYLCASSPAQQTSGRNNEQFFGPGTRLTVL.